What follows are 10 T cell receptor beta chains derived from one specimen sequenced in a study of cytomegalovirus exposure and HLA in healthy donors. Both 60 Vbeta primers and 13 Jbeta primers went into the PCR. Sequencing was performed with immunoSEQ multiplex PCR; in TCRdb, only in-frame clones are kept and a portion is missing. In the table there are 95,000 to 100,000 clones, around 74% of which are singletons. Sequences were obtained from PBMCs. The receptors stem from a woman aged 40 to 50 in good health and CMV-seronegative.

The V and J genes are TRBV19 and TRBJ2-4; TRBD1 matches at 11 bases. The J segment lost 7 bases and the V segment lost 4 bases, leaving 6 bases of the junction unmatched. The CDR3 contains 15 residues. Germline V lookup: CDR1 LNHDA, CDR2 SQIVND (reference sequence). CDR3 residues: CASSTGTGGGNIQYF. CDR3 coding DNA: TGTGCCAGTAGTACCGGGACAGGGGGGGGGAACATTCAGTACTTC.

The J gene is TRBJ2-1, the V gene TRBV5-4, with 12 bases fitting TRBD2. Germline V CDR1 and CDR2: SGHNT, YYREEE (reference sequence). The CDR3 extends over 14 amino acids. J gave up 6 bases and V 4 bases, and 2 bases lay outside the gene matches. This CDR3 is CASSPGLAGNEQFF. DNA for the CDR3: TGTGCCAGCAGCCCGGGACTAGCGGGCAATGAGCAGTTCTTC.

The chain employs TRBV19 and TRBJ2-1; 7 bases map to TRBD2. The CDR3 runs 15 residues. Germline V CDR1 and CDR2: LNHDA, SQIVND (reference sequence). V shed 3 bases, J shed 7 bases, and the junction held 9 bases outside the gene matches. The CDR3 DNA is TGTGCCAGTAGTATTGGGCGGGAGTGGAGTAATGAGCAGTTCTTC. Translating it yields CASSIGREWSNEQFF.

The chain recombines TRBV2 with TRBJ2-7, with a possible D match to TRBD1 (7 bases). Between the trimmed V and J ends, which lost 4 bases and 6 bases, there was a span of 19 bases. CDR1 is SNHLY, CDR2 FYNNEI, per germline. The CDR3 loop spans 15 amino acids. This CDR3 is CASSVAYRGAGEQYF. The CDR3 DNA reads as TGTGCCAGCAGTGTGGCGTACAGGGGAGCGGGCGAGCAGTACTTC.

This clone appeared a few times. The genes are TRBV30 and TRBJ2-5; 11 nucleotides match TRBD1. V was pared by 4 bases and J by 5 bases, with 9 bases of the junction left unmatched. Germline-derived CDR1 and CDR2 are GTSNPN and SVGIG (reference sequence). The CDR3 covers 15 residues. The CDR3 DNA reads as TGTGCCTGGAACTCGGGACAGGGGGGACTGGAGACCCAGTACTTC. Protein sequence: CAWNSGQGGLETQYF.

The J gene is TRBJ2-1, the V gene TRBV30, with 13 bases identical to TRBD2. The V gene end was trimmed by 2 bases and the J gene end by 3 bases; junction bases not matched to a gene: 10. Germline V gives CDR1 GTSNPN, CDR2 SVGIG (reference sequence). The CDR3 runs 18 residues. The CDR3 nucleotides are TGTGCCTGGAGTCGGTGGACTAGCGGGAGTCTAATCTACAATGAGCAGTTCTTC. It is translated as CAWSRWTSGSLIYNEQFF. The whole variable domain, filled in from reference TRBV30 and TRBJ2-1, reads SQTIHQWPATLVQPVGSPLSLECTVEGTSNPNLYWYRQAAGRGLQLLFYSVGIGQISSEVPQNLSASRPQDRQFILSSKKLLLSDSGFYLCAWSRWTSGSLIYNEQFFGPGTRLTVL.

This clone was counted between two and nine times. The V call is TRBV6-5, the J call TRBJ1-1; 9 nucleotides match TRBD1. This CDR3 has 15 amino acids. Trimming cost V 0 bases and J 4 bases; bases outside gene matches: 3. From germline, CDR1 is MNHEY and CDR2 SVGAGI. The CDR3 DNA reads TGTGCCAGCAGTTACTCCACGGGACAGGGCACTGAAGCTTTCTTT. Protein sequence: CASSYSTGQGTEAFF.

V usage is TRBV10-2 and J usage is TRBJ2-1, with D tentatively TRBD1 (7 bases). The CDR3 contains 14 residues. The V end was cut by 4 bases, the J end by 3 bases, with 10 bases between. Germline V lookup: CDR1 WSHSY, CDR2 SAAADI. The CDR3 bases are TGCGCCAGCAGTGGACAGGGACTCTACAATGAGCAGTTCTTC. Translating it yields CASSGQGLYNEQFF.

On this clone itself: At one end, the junction sequence differs from germline, possibly due to a read error. The chain has TRBV7-9 and TRBJ2-6; 7 nucleotides agree with TRBD1. Germline CDR1 SEHNR, CDR2 FQNEAQ (reference sequence). The CDR3 is 16 residues long. The CDR3 DNA is TGTTCCAGCCGACAGGGTCCCTCTTCTGGGGCCAACGTCCTGACTTTC. Translation gives CSSRQGPSSGANVLTF.

The chain joins TRBV7-9 to TRBJ1-3; 10 bases match TRBD1. Germline V gives CDR1 SEHNR, CDR2 FQNEAQ (reference sequence). V shed 1 base and J 7 bases; nucleotides not matched to a gene: 4. CDR3 length: 15 amino acids. Written as DNA, the CDR3 is TGTGCCAGCAGCTTAGTAGGGACAGGGGCCAACACCATATATTTT. It translates to CASSLVGTGANTIYF.